Listed here are 29 T cell receptor beta chains from one sample, sequenced in a study of metastatic and nonmetastatic thyroid tumors. Before thyroid surgery, none of the patients had received any treatment. TCRdb reprocessed the PCR reads via MiXCR. The table includes about 20,000 clones, 15% to 18% detected once. The sample taken for sequencing was blood. The receptors stem from a female donor with papillary thyroid cancer or a benign thyroid nodule (not recorded which). Some clones in this sample may be carry-over from other donors' samples.

By share of the sample, this clone is medium-sized (0.01 to 0.1%). Other DNA variants within this sample encode the same CDR3. The chain recombines TRBV6-1 with TRBJ2-7; 7 bases line up with TRBD1. J gave up 4 bases and V 5 bases, and 11 bases lay outside the gene matches. Germline loops: CDR1 MNHNS, CDR2 SASEGT. CDR3 size: 15 residues. CDR3 sequence: CASSPTGTVIYEQYF. The CDR3 DNA reads as TGTGCCAGCAGTCCCACCGGGACAGTTATATACGAGCAGTACTTC.

This clone was counted at least ten times. J is TRBJ2-3 and V is TRBV6-1, with TRBD1 matching 10 bases. The germline CDR1 and CDR2 sequences are MNHNS and SASEGT. The CDR3 loop spans 13 amino acids. Unmatched junction bases numbered 4, after V lost 8 bases and J lost 5 bases. The CDR3 DNA reads as TGTGCCAGCGGGGACAGGGGAAAAGATACGCAGTATTTT. Protein sequence: CASGDRGKDTQYF.

The table lists this clone with many counts. A much bigger clone sits one base away, suggesting this may be a read error. The chain has TRBV6-6 and TRBJ1-1; D perhaps matches TRBD1 (5 bases). Germline CDR1 MNHNY, CDR2 SVGAGI (reference sequence). This CDR3 is 12 amino acids long. The CDR3 loop reads CASSYSFGGSVF. The CDR3 region has the DNA TGTGCCAGCAGCTACTCGTTTGGGGGAAGCGTTTTT.

The rearrangement uses TRBV2 and TRBJ1-1, with D perhaps matching TRBD1 (5 bases). Between the trimmed V and J ends, which lost 2 bases and 6 bases, there was a span of 16 bases. Germline lookup yields CDR1 SNHLY and CDR2 FYNNEI. This CDR3 spans 15 amino acids. As DNA, the CDR3 is TGTGCCAGCAGTGAATCCCAGGGTTTGTACCCTGAAGCTTTCTTT. As protein: CASSESQGLYPEAFF.

The gene calls are TRBV2 and TRBJ2-2; a weak D match, TRBD1 (6 bases). The germline V gene has CDR1 SNHLY and CDR2 FYNNEI. Trimming took 4 bases from V and 1 from J, leaving 22 bases between them. There are 19 residues in the CDR3. The CDR3 protein is CASSAVQGPKTKNTGELFF. The DNA of the CDR3 is TGTGCCAGCAGTGCCGTACAGGGCCCGAAGACTAAGAACACCGGGGAGCTGTTTTTT.

Points on this clone: This may be a read error: a much more frequent sequence differs by one nucleotide. The chain uses TRBV20-1 and TRBJ1-1; no reliable D call. The germline V gene encodes CDR1 DFQATT and CDR2 SNEGSKA (reference sequence). This CDR3 spans 14 amino acids. The chain's CDR3 is CSARDLGPNTGAFF. The DNA for the CDR3 is TGCAGTGCTAGAGATTTGGGCCCCAACACTGGAGCTTTCTTT.

There are a few counts of this clone. The rearrangement joins TRBV6-2 or TRBV6-3 to TRBJ2-7; maybe TRBD1 (6 bases). Trimming pared 0 bases from V and 4 bases from J, leaving 10 bases between. CDR3 length equals 14 residues. CDR1 is MNHEY, CDR2 SVGEGT, per germline. The CDR3 coding sequence is TGTGCCAGCAGTTACTCAGGGGGTGGGTACGAGCAGTACTTC. Translation: CASSYSGGGYEQYF.

Within the sample, this clone is medium-sized. The DNA for the CDR3 is TGTGCCAGCCACGACCCCATGGGGCTCAATTCACCCCTCCACTTT. Its translation is CASHDPMGLNSPLHF. The chain employs TRBV7-9 and TRBJ1-6, with a possible D match to TRBD1 (5 bases). V was trimmed by 8 bases and J by 7 bases, leaving 18 bases between them. CDR1 is SEHNR and CDR2 is FQNEAQ in the germline V gene (reference sequence). This CDR3 has 15 residues.

This clone was counted many times. This chain uses TRBV2 with TRBJ1-2, with no clear D. The CDR3 runs 12 residues. Germline assignment: CDR1 SNHLY and CDR2 FYNNEI. V was shortened by 8 bases and J by 2 bases, with 9 bases between the two germline ends. The CDR3 DNA is TGTGCCAGCTCTGGGGAAAACTATGGCTACACCTTC. This encodes CASSGENYGYTF.

This clone occurred many times. The chain carries TRBV14 and TRBJ2-7; D ambiguous. Germline loops: CDR1 SGHDN, CDR2 FVKESK. The germline V and J ends were trimmed by 1 base and 1 base, with 5 bases remaining between them. This CDR3 has 13 residues. This CDR3 reads CASSQAESYEQYF. In nucleotides, the CDR3 is TGTGCCAGCAGCCAAGCAGAATCCTACGAGCAGTACTTC.

This clone was detected many times. The J gene is TRBJ2-3, the V gene TRBV10-3, with 13 bases matching TRBD2. The V and J ends lost 4 bases and 4 bases, in that order; junction bases with no gene match: 8. This CDR3 is built from 17 residues. Germline loops: CDR1 ENHRY, CDR2 SYGVKD. The CDR3 DNA reads as TGTGCCATCAGTGCTTACGGGACTAGCGGGAATGCAGATACGCAGTATTTT. Amino acid sequence: CAISAYGTSGNADTQYF.

In its sample, this clone was seen once. A much larger clone lies one base from this, so it may be a read error. This chain joins TRBV5-6 and TRBJ1-2, with 7 nucleotides matching TRBD1. The CDR3 runs 16 residues. The germline V gene encodes CDR1 SGHDT and CDR2 YYEEEE. The CDR3 here is CTSSLREQGNIYGYTF. In DNA, the CDR3 is TGTACCAGCAGCTTGAGGGAACAGGGGAACATTTATGGCTACACCTTC.

Only a few counts were recorded for this clone. The genes are TRBV25-1 and TRBJ2-2; a possible D gene is TRBD2 (6 bases). Germline CDR1 MGHDK, CDR2 SYGVNS. CDR3 length: 14 residues. The V and J ends lost 1 base and 8 bases respectively, with 11 bases between them. CDR3 in amino acids: CASSEWGEAGELFF. In nucleotides, the CDR3 is TGTGCCAGCAGTGAATGGGGGGAAGCGGGGGAGCTGTTTTTT.

As regards this clone: This may come from a read error, since a much larger clone is one base off. V is TRBV3-1 and J is TRBJ1-1, with 8 bases aligning to TRBD1. Germline loops: CDR1 LGHDT, CDR2 YNNKEL (reference sequence). The CDR3 spans 14 residues. CDR3 nucleotide sequence: TGTGCCAACAGCCAAGCCTGGACAGGGCGAGGAGCTTTCTTT. This sequence encodes CANSQAWTGRGAFF.

At least ten counts were recorded for this clone. V gene TRBV12-3 or TRBV12-4 combines with J gene TRBJ2-1, with no clear D. The CDR3 runs 13 residues. With 4 bases removed from V and 8 bases from J, the gap between germline ends came to 12 bases. CDR3 coding DNA: TGTGCCAGCAGTTCACCCTCTGTTCATGAGCAGTTCTTC. Translation: CASSSPSVHEQFF.

The rearrangement links TRBV7-9 to TRBJ2-7; D not resolved. Germline lookup yields CDR1 SEHNR and CDR2 FQNEAQ (reference sequence). The CDR3 is 15 residues long. Trimming cost V 5 bases and J 0 bases, with 14 bases left between them. CDR3 protein: CASSESGRSSYEQYF. Here the CDR3 DNA reads TGTGCCAGCAGCGAATCTGGACGGAGCTCCTACGAGCAGTACTTC.

This clone was counted many times. The chain carries TRBV6-5 and TRBJ2-1, with D perhaps TRBD2 (5 bases). The germline CDR1 and CDR2 sequences are MNHEY and SVGAGI. V was trimmed by 0 bases and J by 3 bases, leaving 6 bases between them. The CDR3 has 14 amino acids. The CDR3 DNA sequence: TGTGCCAGCAGTTACTCGCGGGTCTACAATGAGCAGTTCTTC. The encoded protein is CASSYSRVYNEQFF.

This chain links TRBV5-4 with TRBJ1-2, with 7 bases fitting TRBD1. From germline, CDR1 is SGHNT and CDR2 YYREEE (reference sequence). J gave up 7 bases and V 1 base, and 10 bases lay outside the gene matches. The CDR3 is made up of 15 amino acids. The CDR3 spells CASSLPTGALLGYTF. The CDR3 nucleotides read TGTGCCAGCAGCTTGCCCACAGGGGCGCTGCTTGGCTACACCTTC.

There are many counts of this clone. For the CDR3, the DNA is TGTGCCAGCAGTGGTCGGCCAGGGGCGAGCTCCTACAATGAGCAGTTCTTC. Amino acid sequence: CASSGRPGASSYNEQFF. The chain has TRBV7-2 and TRBJ2-1, with TRBD1 as a possible D gene (6 bases). Germline assignment: CDR1 SGHTA and CDR2 FQGNSA. V was pared by 6 bases and J by 0 bases, with 18 bases between. This CDR3 is 17 amino acids long.

The chain combines TRBV18 with TRBJ2-3; 9 positions agree with TRBD2. J gave up 7 bases and V 6 bases, and 8 bases lay outside the gene matches. The CDR3 consists of 14 residues. The germline gives CDR1 KGHSH, CDR2 LQKENI. CDR3 sequence (DNA): TGTGCCAGCTCCTCACTAGCGGGTGACAATACGCAGTATTTT. Its protein is CASSSLAGDNTQYF.

This clone was counted at least ten times. V gene TRBV20-1 combines with J gene TRBJ2-1; 7 positions agree with TRBD1. The CDR3 has 15 residues. The V and J ends lost 2 bases and 7 bases, in that order; junction bases with no gene match: 11. The V gene's germline CDR1 is DFQATT and CDR2 SNEGSKA (reference sequence). The DNA of the CDR3 is TGCAGTGCTAGAAGGGACAGCGACTTTTGGAATGAGCAGTTCTTC. Protein product: CSARRDSDFWNEQFF.

This clone was detected ten times or more. The chain joins TRBV5-5 to TRBJ2-1; 10 bases match TRBD1. The V gene end was trimmed by 4 bases and the J gene end by 6 bases; junction bases not matched to a gene: 7. The germline CDR1 and CDR2 sequences are SGHKS and YYEKEE (reference sequence). This CDR3 is built from 15 residues. CDR3 protein: CASSRRTGGGNEQFF. CDR3 nucleotide sequence: TGTGCCAGCAGCCGTAGGACAGGGGGTGGCAATGAGCAGTTCTTC.

This clone showed up many times. This sequence joins TRBV29-1 and TRBJ2-2; D gene unclear. The V gene lost 4 bases and the J gene lost 1 base, with 7 bases spanning the gap. Germline CDR1 reads SQVTM; CDR2 reads ANQGSEA. This CDR3 has 13 amino acids. The CDR3, as DNA: TGCAGCGTTGGGACGGTGAACACCGGGGAGCTGTTTTTT. Translation gives CSVGTVNTGELFF.

This clone was detected only once. J is TRBJ2-7 and V is TRBV9, with D perhaps matching TRBD1 (5 bases). Germline V gene lookup returns CDR1 SGDLS and CDR2 YYNGEE. The V end lost 2 bases, the J end lost 1 base, and 10 bases lay between the germline ends. This CDR3 spans 14 amino acids. CDR3 protein: CASSVDSISYEQYF. CDR3 in DNA: TGTGCCAGCAGCGTCGACAGTATTTCCTACGAGCAGTACTTC.

The table lists this clone with a few counts. The V call is TRBV27, the J call TRBJ2-7, with a weak D call TRBD2 (5 bases). The CDR3 length is 13 residues. Germline CDR1 reads MNHEY; CDR2 reads SMNVEV (reference sequence). V was trimmed by 5 bases and J by 7 bases, leaving 15 bases between them. CDR3 sequence (DNA): TGTGCCAGCAGTAGCGGACCCGGCGGGGAGCAGTACTTC. This translates into CASSSGPGGEQYF.

The V gene is TRBV18, the J gene TRBJ2-1, with 7 bases aligning to TRBD1. The CDR3 is made up of 14 amino acids. The V and J ends lost 3 bases and 4 bases, in that order; junction bases with no gene match: 3. Germline V gene sequence: CDR1 KGHSH, CDR2 LQKENI. CDR3 amino acids: CASSPTQGYNEQFF. In nucleotides, the CDR3 is TGTGCCAGCTCACCGACACAGGGGTACAATGAGCAGTTCTTC.

Comments on this clone: A much larger clone differs from this one at a single base, so this may be a read error. The J gene is TRBJ2-3, the V gene TRBV7-3, with D tentatively TRBD1 (6 bases). The CDR3 has 14 amino acids. Germline V gene lookup returns CDR1 SGHTA and CDR2 FQGTGA. CDR3 region: CASSFLDRTGTQYF. CDR3 nucleotide sequence: TGTGCCAGCAGCTTTCTGGACAGAACAGGTACGCAGTATTTT.

The table lists this clone with many counts. At one end, the junction sequence differs from germline, possibly due to a read error. V and J are TRBV6-4 and TRBJ2-2, with 9 positions matching TRBD2. In germline, CDR1 is MRHNA, CDR2 SNTAGT. The CDR3 loop spans 18 amino acids. The CDR3 coding sequence is TGTGCCAGCAGTGACGGACTAGCGAGCTCTCGGAACACCGGGGAGCGGTTTTTT. Encoded protein: CASSDGLASSRNTGERFF.

This clone qualifies as medium-sized. The chain links TRBV6-5 to TRBJ1-2; maybe TRBD1 (5 bases). This CDR3 has 16 residues. The V gene's germline CDR1 is MNHEY and CDR2 SVGAGI. V was cut by 0 bases and J by 5 bases, with 16 bases left in between. The CDR3 DNA follows: TGTGCCAGCAGTTACTCGGCCCGGACATTAACATATGGCTACACCTTC. Translation: CASSYSARTLTYGYTF.